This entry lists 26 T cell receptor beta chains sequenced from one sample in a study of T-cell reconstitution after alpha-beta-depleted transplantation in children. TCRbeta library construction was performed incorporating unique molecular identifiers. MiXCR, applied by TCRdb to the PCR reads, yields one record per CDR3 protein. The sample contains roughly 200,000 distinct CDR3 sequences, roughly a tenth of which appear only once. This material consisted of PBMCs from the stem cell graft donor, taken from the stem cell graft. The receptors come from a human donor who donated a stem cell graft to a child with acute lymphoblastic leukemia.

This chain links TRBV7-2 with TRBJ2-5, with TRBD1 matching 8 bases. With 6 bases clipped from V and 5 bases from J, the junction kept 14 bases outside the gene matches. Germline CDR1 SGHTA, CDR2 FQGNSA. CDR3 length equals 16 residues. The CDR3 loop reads CASSYTGTGGWETQYF. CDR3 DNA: TGTGCCAGCAGTTACACCGGAACAGGGGGTTGGGAGACCCAGTACTTC.

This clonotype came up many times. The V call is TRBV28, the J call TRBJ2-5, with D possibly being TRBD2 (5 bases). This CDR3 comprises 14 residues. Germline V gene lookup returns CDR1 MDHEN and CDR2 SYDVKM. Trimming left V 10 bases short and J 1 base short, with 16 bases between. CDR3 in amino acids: CATTISAGQETQYF. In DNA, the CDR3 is TGTGCCACTACCATTAGCGCAGGCCAAGAGACCCAGTACTTC.

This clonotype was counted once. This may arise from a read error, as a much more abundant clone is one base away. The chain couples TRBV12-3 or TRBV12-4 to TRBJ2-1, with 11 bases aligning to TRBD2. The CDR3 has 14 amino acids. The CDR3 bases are TGTGCCAGCAGTTACCTAGCGGGGGGCGATGAGCGGTTCTTC. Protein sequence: CASSYLAGGDERFF.

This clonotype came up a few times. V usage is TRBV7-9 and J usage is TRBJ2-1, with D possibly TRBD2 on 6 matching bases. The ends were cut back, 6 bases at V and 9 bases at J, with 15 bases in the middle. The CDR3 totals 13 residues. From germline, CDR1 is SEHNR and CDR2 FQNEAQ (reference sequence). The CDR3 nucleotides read TGTGCCAGCAGTAAACGGGGGTCCAGTGAGCAGTTCTTC. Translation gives CASSKRGSSEQFF.

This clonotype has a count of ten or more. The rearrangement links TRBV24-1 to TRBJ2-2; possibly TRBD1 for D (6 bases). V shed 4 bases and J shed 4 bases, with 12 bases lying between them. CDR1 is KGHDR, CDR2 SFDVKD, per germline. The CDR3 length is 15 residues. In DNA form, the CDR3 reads TGTGCCACCAGTGACCTACAGGGACCCACCGGGGAGCTGTTTTTT. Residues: CATSDLQGPTGELFF.

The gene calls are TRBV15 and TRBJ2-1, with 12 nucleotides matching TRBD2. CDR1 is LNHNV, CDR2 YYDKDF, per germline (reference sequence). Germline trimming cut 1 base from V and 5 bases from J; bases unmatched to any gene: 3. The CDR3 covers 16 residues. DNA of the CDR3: TGTGCCACCAGCAGAGTAACTAGCGGGGGGAACAATGAGCAGTTCTTC. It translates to CATSRVTSGGNNEQFF.

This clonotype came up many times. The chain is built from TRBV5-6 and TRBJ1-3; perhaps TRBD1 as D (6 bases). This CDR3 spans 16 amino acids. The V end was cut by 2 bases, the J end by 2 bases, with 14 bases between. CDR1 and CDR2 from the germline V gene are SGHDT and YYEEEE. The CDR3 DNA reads TGTGCCAGCAGCTTACAGGGATCTGGTGCTGGAAACACCATATATTTT. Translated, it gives CASSLQGSGAGNTIYF.

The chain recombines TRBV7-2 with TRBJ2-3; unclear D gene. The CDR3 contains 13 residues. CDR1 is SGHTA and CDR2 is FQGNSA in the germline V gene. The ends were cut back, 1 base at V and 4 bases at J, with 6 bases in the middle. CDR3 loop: CASSLDWPDTQYF. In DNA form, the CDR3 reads TGTGCCAGCAGCTTAGATTGGCCAGATACGCAGTATTTT. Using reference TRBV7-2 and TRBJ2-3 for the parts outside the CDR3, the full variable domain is GAGVSQSPSNKVTEKGKDVELRCDPISGHTALYWYRQSLGQGLEFLIYFQGNSAPDKSGLPSDRFSAERTGGSVSTLTIQRTQQEDSAVYLCASSLDWPDTQYFGPGTRLTVL.

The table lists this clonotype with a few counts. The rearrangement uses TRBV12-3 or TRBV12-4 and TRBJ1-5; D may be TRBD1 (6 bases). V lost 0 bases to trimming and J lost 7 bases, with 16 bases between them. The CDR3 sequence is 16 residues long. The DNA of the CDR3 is TGTGCCAGCAGTTTAGCGCCGGGGGGGGCAGGACAGCCCCAGCATTTT. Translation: CASSLAPGGAGQPQHF.

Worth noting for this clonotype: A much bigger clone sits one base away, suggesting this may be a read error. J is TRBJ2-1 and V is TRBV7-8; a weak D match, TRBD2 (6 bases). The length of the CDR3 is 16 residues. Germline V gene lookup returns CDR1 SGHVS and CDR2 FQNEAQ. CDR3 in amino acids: CATSVRGGAAYNEQFF. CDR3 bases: TGTGCCACCAGCGTCCGGGGCGGGGCCGCCTACAATGAGCAGTTCTTC.

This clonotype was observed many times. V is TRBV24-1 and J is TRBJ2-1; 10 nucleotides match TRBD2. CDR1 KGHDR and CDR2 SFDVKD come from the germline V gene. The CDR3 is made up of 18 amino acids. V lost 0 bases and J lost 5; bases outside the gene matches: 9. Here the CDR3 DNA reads TGTGCCACCAGTGATTTGGGGCCTAGCGGGGGTGAGAACAATGAGCAGTTCTTC. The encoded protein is CATSDLGPSGGENNEQFF.

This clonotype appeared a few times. This CDR3 reads CASSLHRENQPQHF. Here the CDR3 DNA reads TGTGCCAGTAGTTTACACAGGGAAAATCAGCCCCAGCATTTT. The chain combines TRBV19 with TRBJ1-5; perhaps TRBD1 as D (6 bases). Germline lookup yields CDR1 LNHDA and CDR2 SQIVND (reference sequence). This CDR3 has 14 residues. The V end was cut by 5 bases, the J end by 4 bases, with 12 bases between.

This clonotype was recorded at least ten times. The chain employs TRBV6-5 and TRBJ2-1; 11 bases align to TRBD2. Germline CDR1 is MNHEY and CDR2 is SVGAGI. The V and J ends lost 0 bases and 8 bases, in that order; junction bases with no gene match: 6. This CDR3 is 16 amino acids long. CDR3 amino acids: CASSYSGLAGGYEQFF. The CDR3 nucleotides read TGTGCCAGCAGTTACTCAGGGCTAGCGGGGGGATATGAGCAGTTCTTC.

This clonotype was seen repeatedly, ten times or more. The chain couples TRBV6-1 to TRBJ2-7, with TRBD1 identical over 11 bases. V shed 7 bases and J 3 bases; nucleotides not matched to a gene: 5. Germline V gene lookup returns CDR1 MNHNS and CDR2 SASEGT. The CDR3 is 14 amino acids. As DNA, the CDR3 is TGTGCCAGCACCCGGGGGACAGGGGGCTACGAGCAGTACTTC. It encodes CASTRGTGGYEQYF.

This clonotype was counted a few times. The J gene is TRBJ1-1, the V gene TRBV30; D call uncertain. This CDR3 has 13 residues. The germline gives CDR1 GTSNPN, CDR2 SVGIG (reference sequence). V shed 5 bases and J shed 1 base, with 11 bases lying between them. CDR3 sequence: CAWGRQTNTEAFF. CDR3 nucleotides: TGTGCCTGGGGGCGACAAACGAACACTGAAGCTTTCTTT.

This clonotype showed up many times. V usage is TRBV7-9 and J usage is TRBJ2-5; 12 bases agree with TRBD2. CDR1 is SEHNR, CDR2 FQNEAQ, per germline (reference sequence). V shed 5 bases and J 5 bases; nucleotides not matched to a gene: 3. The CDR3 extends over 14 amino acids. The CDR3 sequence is CASSLGLAGETQYF. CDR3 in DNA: TGTGCCAGCAGCCTCGGACTAGCGGGGGAGACCCAGTACTTC.

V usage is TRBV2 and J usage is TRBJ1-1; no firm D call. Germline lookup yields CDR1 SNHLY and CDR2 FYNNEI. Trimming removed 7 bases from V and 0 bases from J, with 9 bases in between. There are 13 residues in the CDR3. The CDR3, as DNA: TGTGCCAGCACGGGCAGCTTGAACACTGAAGCTTTCTTT. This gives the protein CASTGSLNTEAFF. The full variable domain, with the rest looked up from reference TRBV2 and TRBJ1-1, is EPEVTQTPSHQVTQMGQEVILRCVPISNHLYFYWYRQILGQKVEFLVSFYNNEISEKSEIFDDQFSVERPDGSNFTLKIRSTKLEDSAMYFCASTGSLNTEAFFGQGTRLTVV.

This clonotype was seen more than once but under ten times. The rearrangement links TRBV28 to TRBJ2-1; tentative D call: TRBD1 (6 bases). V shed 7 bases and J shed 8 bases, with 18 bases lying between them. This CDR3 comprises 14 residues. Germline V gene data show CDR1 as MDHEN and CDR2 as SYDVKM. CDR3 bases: TGTGCCAGCACCAAAAACGCCAGGGGCGATGAGCAGTTCTTC. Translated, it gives CASTKNARGDEQFF.

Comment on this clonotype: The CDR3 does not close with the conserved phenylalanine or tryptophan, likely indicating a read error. The CDR3 region is CASTLGGSANTGELFV. As DNA, the CDR3 is TGTGCCAGCACTCTAGGAGGTTCCGCGAACACCGGGGAGCTGTTTGTT. This rearrangement joins TRBV12-3 or TRBV12-4 to TRBJ2-2, with D possibly being TRBD2 (5 bases). The V end lost 7 bases, the J end lost 0 bases, and 15 bases lay between the germline ends. The CDR3 totals 16 residues.

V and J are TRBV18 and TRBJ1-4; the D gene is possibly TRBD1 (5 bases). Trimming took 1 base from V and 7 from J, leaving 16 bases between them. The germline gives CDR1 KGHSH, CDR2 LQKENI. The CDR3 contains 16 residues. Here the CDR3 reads CASSPRPQGGFEKLFF. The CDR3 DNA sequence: TGTGCCAGCTCACCACGGCCTCAGGGAGGTTTTGAAAAACTGTTTTTT.

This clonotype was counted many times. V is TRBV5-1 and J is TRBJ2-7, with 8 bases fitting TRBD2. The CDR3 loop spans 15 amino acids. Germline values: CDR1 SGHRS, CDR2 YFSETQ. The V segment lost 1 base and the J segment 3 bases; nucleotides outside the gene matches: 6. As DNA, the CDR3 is TGCGCCAGCAGCTTGAAGAGCGGGGGCCTCTACGAGCAGTACTTC. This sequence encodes CASSLKSGGLYEQYF.

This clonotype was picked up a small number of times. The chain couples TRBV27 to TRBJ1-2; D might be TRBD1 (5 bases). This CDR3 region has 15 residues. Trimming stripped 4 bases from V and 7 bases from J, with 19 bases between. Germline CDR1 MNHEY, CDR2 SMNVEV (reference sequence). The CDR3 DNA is TGTGCCAGCAGTTCCCCCCGAGAGGGGTGGAGTGGCTACACCTTC. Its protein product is CASSSPREGWSGYTF.

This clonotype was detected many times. CDR3 nucleotide sequence: TGCGCCAGCAGCCCCGGGACAGGGGGCCCTGAAGCTTTCTTT. It encodes CASSPGTGGPEAFF. This chain uses TRBV5-1 with TRBJ1-1; 12 bases are shared with TRBD1. The junction had 4 bases not matched to a gene; V was cut back by 4 bases and J by 6 bases. The CDR3 runs to 14 residues. The germline gives CDR1 SGHRS, CDR2 YFSETQ.

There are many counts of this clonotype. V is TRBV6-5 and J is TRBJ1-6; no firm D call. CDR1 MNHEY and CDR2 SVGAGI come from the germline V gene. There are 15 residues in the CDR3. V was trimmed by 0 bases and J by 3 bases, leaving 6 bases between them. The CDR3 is CASSYSQNYNSPLHF. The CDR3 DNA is TGTGCCAGCAGTTACTCTCAGAACTATAATTCACCCCTCCACTTT.

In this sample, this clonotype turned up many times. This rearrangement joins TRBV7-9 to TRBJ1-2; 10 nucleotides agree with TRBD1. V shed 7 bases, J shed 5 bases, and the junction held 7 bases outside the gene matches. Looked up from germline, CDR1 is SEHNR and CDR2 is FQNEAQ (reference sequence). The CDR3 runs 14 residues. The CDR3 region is CASTRQGAFYGYTF. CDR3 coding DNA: TGTGCCAGCACCCGACAGGGGGCGTTTTATGGCTACACCTTC.

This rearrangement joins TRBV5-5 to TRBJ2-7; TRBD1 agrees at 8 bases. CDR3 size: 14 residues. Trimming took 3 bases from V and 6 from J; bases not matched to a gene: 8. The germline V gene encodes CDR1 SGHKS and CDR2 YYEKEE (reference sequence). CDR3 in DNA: TGTGCCAGCAGCTCGACAGGGGCCATCTCCGAGCAGTACTTC. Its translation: CASSSTGAISEQYF.